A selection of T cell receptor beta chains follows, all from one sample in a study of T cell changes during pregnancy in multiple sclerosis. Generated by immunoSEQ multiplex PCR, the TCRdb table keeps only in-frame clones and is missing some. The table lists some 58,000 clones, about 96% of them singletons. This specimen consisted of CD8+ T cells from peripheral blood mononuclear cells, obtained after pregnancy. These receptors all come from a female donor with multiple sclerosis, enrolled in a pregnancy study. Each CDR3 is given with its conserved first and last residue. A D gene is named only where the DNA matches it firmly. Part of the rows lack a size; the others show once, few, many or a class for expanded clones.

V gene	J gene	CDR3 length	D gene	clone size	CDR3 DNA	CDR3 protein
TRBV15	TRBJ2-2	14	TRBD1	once	TGTGCCACCACCTCATCACAGGGGACCGGGGAGCTGTTTTTT	CATTSSQGTGELFF
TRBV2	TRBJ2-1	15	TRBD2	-	TGTGCCAGCAGTGATAGCGGGAGCTCCTACAATGAGCAGTTCTTC	CASSDSGSSYNEQFF
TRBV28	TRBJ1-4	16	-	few	TGTGCCAGCAGTTTCGGGCAGGGGTCACCTAATGAAAAACTGTTTTTT	CASSFGQGSPNEKLFF
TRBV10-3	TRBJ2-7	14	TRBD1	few	TGTGCCATCGCCCCAGGGGGATCGTTCTACGAGCAGTACTTC	CAIAPGGSFYEQYF
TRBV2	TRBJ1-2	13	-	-	TGTGCCAGCACCCTGGACGGGGGCTATGGCTACACCTTC	CASTLDGGYGYTF
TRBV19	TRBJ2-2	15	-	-	TGTGCCAGTAGTATTAGCCCGGACTGGGCCGGGGAGCTGTTTTTT	CASSISPDWAGELFF
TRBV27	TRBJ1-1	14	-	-	TGTGCCAGCAGTTTGGGGGGATCCCGCACTGAAGCTTTCTTT	CASSLGGSRTEAFF
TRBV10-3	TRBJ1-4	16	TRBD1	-	TGTGCCATCAGTGAGAGGGGTGACAGGGTTAATGAAAAACTGTTTTTT	CAISERGDRVNEKLFF
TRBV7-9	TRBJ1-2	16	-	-	TGTGCCAGCAGCCGGGTTGAGACAGTCCCGGACTATGGCTACACCTTC	CASSRVETVPDYGYTF
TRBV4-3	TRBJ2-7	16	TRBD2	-	TGCGCCAGCAGCCAAGATCGTGGACTAGCGGGTGGCGAGCAGTACTTC	CASSQDRGLAGGEQYF
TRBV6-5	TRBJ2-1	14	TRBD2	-	TGTGCCAGTAGCGGGGCAGGCTCCTACAATGAGCAGTTCTTC	CASSGAGSYNEQFF
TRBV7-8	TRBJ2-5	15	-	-	TGTGCCAGCAGCCGGGAAGGGAGCTACCAAGAGACCCAGTACTTC	CASSREGSYQETQYF
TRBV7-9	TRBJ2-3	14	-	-	TGTGCCAGCAGCTTCGTGACTAGCACAGATACGCAGTATTTT	CASSFVTSTDTQYF
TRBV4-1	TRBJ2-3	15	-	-	TGCGCCAGCAGCCTAACGGGAGACTCGGCAGATACGCAGTATTTT	CASSLTGDSADTQYF
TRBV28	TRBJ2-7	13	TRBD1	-	TGTGCCATATCGACAGGGCTCTCCTACGAGCAGTACTTC	CAISTGLSYEQYF
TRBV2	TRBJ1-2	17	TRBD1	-	TGTGCCAGCATGGTTTACGGGACAGGGGGAGAGGGCTATGGCTACACCTTC	CASMVYGTGGEGYGYTF
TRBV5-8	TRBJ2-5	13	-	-	TGTGCCAGCAGCTTGCGGTCCCAAGAGACCCAGTACTTC	CASSLRSQETQYF
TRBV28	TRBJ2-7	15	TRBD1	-	TGTGCCAGCAGTTTCGGGACAGGGAATCCCTACGAGCAGTACTTC	CASSFGTGNPYEQYF
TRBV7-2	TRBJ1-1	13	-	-	TGTGCCAGCAGCCCGCAAGCATTCGGGGAAGCTTTCTTT	CASSPQAFGEAFF
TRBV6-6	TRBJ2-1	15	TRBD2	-	TGTGCCAGCAGTTATAAGGCGGGAGGCCTCGCTGAGCAGTTCTTC	CASSYKAGGLAEQFF
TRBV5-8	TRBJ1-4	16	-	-	TGTGCCAGCAGCTTGGGACAGATCTCAACTAATGAAAAACTGTTTTTT	CASSLGQISTNEKLFF
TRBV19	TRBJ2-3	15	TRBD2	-	TGTGCCAGTACTTGGACTAGCGGGAGGACAGATACGCAGTATTTT	CASTWTSGRTDTQYF